This T cell receptor (beta chain) was identified in a study of neurological immune-mediated disorders. In each sequencing run, over 160 million TCR-beta sequences were generated from 15-18 subjects. TCRdb analysed the 5' RACE reads with MiXCR anew, one entry per CDR3 protein. The sample records 26,000 or so distinct CDR3 sequences, roughly 12% being singletons. The CDR3 runs 14 residues. Germline-derived CDR1 and CDR2 are DFQATT and SNEGSKA (reference sequence). J was trimmed by 8 bases and V by 6 bases; bases with no gene match: 8. Study-wide points: HTLV-1-associated myelopathy had the most TCR clonal expansion, and multiple sclerosis had the least, less than healthy controls.

Healthy controls were blood bank volunteers in Maryland, USA. Libraries used 2 million unsorted PBMCs kept frozen in RNAlater. Notes on this clonotype: The antigen is unknown.

Input material: PBMCs. This TCR derives from a man aged 55 to 70 in good health. This sequence joins TRBV20-1 and TRBJ2-2, with 11 bases fitting TRBD2. CDR3: CSAPLAGGVGELFF. The DNA for the CDR3 is TGCAGTGCCCCTCTAGCGGGAGGAGTGGGGGAGCTGTTTTTT.